This TCR beta chain was documented in a study of blood T cell repertoires in COVID-19. Original handling: It was from reference gene primer amplification that nucleated cell counts were estimated. Using immunoSEQ multiplex PCR, the repertoire was profiled, and TCRdb retains in-frame clones only, with some absent. The V and J calls and clone size are taken from that table; D and trimming were inferred from the DNA. This table has about 480,000 clones, approximately 90% appearing once. This clone appeared once. The receptor was derived from a woman aged 40 to 50 who had recovered from COVID-19. The sequenced material came from PBMCs or T cells enriched from blood (not recorded which).

The CDR3 reads CASSIRLAGGRNEQFF. In DNA form, the CDR3 reads TGTGCCAGCAGCATAAGACTAGCGGGAGGGAGGAATGAGCAGTTCTTC. V gene TRBV7-2 combines with J gene TRBJ2-1; the match to TRBD2 covers 14 bases. V was pared by 5 bases and J by 7 bases, with 7 bases of the junction left unmatched. Germline V CDR1 and CDR2: SGHTA, FQGNSA. The CDR3 length is 16 residues.